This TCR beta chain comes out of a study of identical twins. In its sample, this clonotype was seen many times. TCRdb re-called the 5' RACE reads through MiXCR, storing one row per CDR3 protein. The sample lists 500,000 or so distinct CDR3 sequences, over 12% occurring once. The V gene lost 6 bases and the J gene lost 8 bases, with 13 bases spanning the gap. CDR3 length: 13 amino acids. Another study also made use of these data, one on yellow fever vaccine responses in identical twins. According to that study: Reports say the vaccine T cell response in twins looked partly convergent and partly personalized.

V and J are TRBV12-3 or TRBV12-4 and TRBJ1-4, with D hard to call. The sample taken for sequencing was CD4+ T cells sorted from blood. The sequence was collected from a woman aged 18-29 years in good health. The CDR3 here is CASRAGMKEKLFF. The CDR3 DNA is TGTGCCAGCAGAGCAGGAATGAAGGAAAAACTGTTTTTT.